This T cell receptor (beta chain) was sequenced for a study of technical replicates of blood from several donors. From germline, CDR1 is LNHDA and CDR2 SQIVND (reference sequence). Trimming at V came to 4 bases and at J to 2 bases, leaving 14 bases not matched to a gene. The CDR3 loop spans 18 amino acids. Profiling relied on immunoSEQ multiplex PCR, and the TCRdb table lists in-frame clones only, not all of them. The sample has roughly 83,000 clones, roughly nine tenths seen once. The table lists this clone with a count of one. The source of this sequence is a human donor in good health. The V call is TRBV19, the J call TRBJ1-2; TRBD1 agrees at 9 bases. Sequencing used T cells isolated from PBMCs. CDR3 coding DNA: TGTGCCAGTAGTACGCCGACCGGGACAGGGTTTATCAACTATGGCTACACCTTC. Protein: CASSTPTGTGFINYGYTF. Filled out from reference TRBV19 and TRBJ1-2, the complete variable domain reads DGGITQSPKYLFRKEGQNVTLSCEQNLNHDAMYWYRQDPGQGLRLIYYSQIVNDFQKGDIAEGYSVSREKKESFPLTVTSAQKNPTAFYLCASSTPTGTGFINYGYTFGSGTRLTVV.